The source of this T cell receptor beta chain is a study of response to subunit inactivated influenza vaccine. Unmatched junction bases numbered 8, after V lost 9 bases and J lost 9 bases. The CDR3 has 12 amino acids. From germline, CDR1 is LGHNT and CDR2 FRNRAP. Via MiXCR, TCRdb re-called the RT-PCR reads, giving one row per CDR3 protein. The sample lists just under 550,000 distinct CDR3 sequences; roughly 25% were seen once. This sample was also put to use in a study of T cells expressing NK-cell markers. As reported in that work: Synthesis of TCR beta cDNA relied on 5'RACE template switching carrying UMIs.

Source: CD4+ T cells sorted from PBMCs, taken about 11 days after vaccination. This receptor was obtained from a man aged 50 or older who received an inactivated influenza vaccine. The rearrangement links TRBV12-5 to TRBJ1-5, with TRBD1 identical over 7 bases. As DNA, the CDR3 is TGTGCTAGGGCCCCATCAGGGGGGCCCCAGCATTTT. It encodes CARAPSGGPQHF.